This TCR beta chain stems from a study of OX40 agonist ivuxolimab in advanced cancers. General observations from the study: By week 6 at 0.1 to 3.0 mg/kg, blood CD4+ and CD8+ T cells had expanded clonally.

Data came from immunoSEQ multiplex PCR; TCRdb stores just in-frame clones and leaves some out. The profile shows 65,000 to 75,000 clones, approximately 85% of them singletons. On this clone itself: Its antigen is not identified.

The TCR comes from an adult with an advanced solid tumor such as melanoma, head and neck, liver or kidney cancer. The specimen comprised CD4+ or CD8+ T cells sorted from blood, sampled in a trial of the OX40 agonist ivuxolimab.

CDR3 protein: CASKSGTGDNEQYF. DNA of the CDR3: TGTGCCAGCAAGTCCGGGACAGGGGATAACGAGCAGTACTTC. V is TRBV6-6 and J is TRBJ2-7; 10 bases align to TRBD1. V lost 7 bases to trimming and J lost 5 bases; unmatched junction nucleotides: 8. The CDR3 totals 14 residues. Germline V gene lookup returns CDR1 MNHNY and CDR2 SVGAGI (reference sequence).